What follows are 9 T cell receptor beta chains derived from one specimen sequenced in a study of CD8 T cells in ankylosing spondylitis. Antigen specificity for these receptors is unknown. Whole-study results and caveats: Seemingly characteristic of ankylosing spondylitis blood was a TCR beta motif consisting of under 10 highly homologous variants.

TCRdb itself ran the 5' RACE reads through MiXCR, one entry per CDR3 protein. Here the sample spans around 890,000 distinct CDR3 sequences, about 10% being singletons. What was sequenced was blood, either unsorted or a sorted T cell fraction (not recorded which). The origin of the receptors is a male donor with ankylosing spondylitis.

This clonotype was seen more than once but under ten times. This chain connects TRBV5-6 to TRBJ2-3; 9 nucleotides line up with TRBD2. This CDR3 has 15 amino acids. The V gene end was trimmed by 0 bases and the J gene end by 7 bases; junction bases not matched to a gene: 6. CDR1 and CDR2 from the germline V gene are SGHDT and YYEEEE. The CDR3 region is CASSLGAGGGNTQYF. Here the CDR3 DNA reads TGTGCCAGCAGCTTGGGAGCGGGGGGCGGAAATACGCAGTATTTT.

This clonotype has a count of ten or more. This chain uses TRBV7-9 with TRBJ2-1; D is possibly TRBD2 (6 bases). Trimming took 2 bases from V and 0 from J, leaving 11 bases between them. This CDR3 has 16 residues. Germline V CDR1 and CDR2: SEHNR, FQNEAQ (reference sequence). CDR3 region: CASSLRRGLSYNEQFF. CDR3 bases: TGTGCCAGCAGCTTAAGGCGGGGTCTCTCCTACAATGAGCAGTTCTTC. Based on the CDR3 plus reference TRBV7-9 and TRBJ2-1, the full variable domain is DTGVSQNPRHKITKRGQNVTFRCDPISEHNRLYWYRQTLGQGPEFLTYFQNEAQLEKSRLLSDRFSAERPKGSFSTLEIQRTEQGDSAMYLCASSLRRGLSYNEQFFGPGTRLTVL.

This clonotype has just a few counts. The chain recombines TRBV7-8 with TRBJ2-1; TRBD2 aligns across 10 bases. This CDR3 has 17 residues. The junction had 7 bases not matched to a gene; V was cut back by 5 bases and J by 0 bases. CDR1 and CDR2 (germline): SGHVS, FQNEAQ. CDR3 sequence reads: CASSTRTSGSSYNEQFF. The CDR3 DNA sequence: TGTGCCAGCAGCACGCGGACTAGCGGTAGCTCCTACAATGAGCAGTTCTTC.

Many counts were recorded for this clonotype. This chain joins TRBV4-3 and TRBJ1-2; tentatively, D is TRBD1 (6 bases). The CDR3 runs 16 residues. Per germline, CDR1 LGHNA and CDR2 YSLEER. Deletions cut 0 bases from V and 3 bases from J, with 14 bases between. In DNA, the CDR3 is TGCGCCAGCAGCCAAGAGTTGGACAGATTGGACTATGGCTACACCTTC. It encodes CASSQELDRLDYGYTF.

J is TRBJ1-1 and V is TRBV7-2; D may be TRBD1 (5 bases). The germline gives CDR1 SGHTA, CDR2 FQGNSA. The V end was cut by 3 bases, the J end by 7 bases, with 15 bases between. This CDR3 region has 14 residues. Written as DNA, the CDR3 is TGTGCCAGCAGCTTTAAAGGGCAGGGCGGTGAAGCTTTCTTT. Translating it yields CASSFKGQGGEAFF.

The CDR3 region has the DNA TGCGCCAGCAGCACAAAACAGGCATCAGATACGCAGTATTTT. This gives the protein CASSTKQASDTQYF. The V and J genes are TRBV5-1 and TRBJ2-3, with D tentatively TRBD1 (5 bases). CDR3 length: 14 residues. Trimming pared 4 bases from V and 4 bases from J, leaving 13 bases between. Germline CDR1 is SGHRS and CDR2 is YFSETQ.

This clonotype was seen only a few times. The chain combines TRBV20-1 with TRBJ2-1, with a possible D match to TRBD2 (5 bases). The V and J ends lost 5 bases and 2 bases respectively, with 19 bases between them. CDR1 and CDR2 (germline): DFQATT, SNEGSKA (reference sequence). The CDR3 covers 16 residues. The CDR3 DNA reads TGCAGTGCTCCCGGGGTGTCGGGCGAGACCTACAATGAGCAGTTCTTC. Encoded protein: CSAPGVSGETYNEQFF.

Only a few counts were recorded for this clonotype. The J gene is TRBJ2-7, the V gene TRBV6-6, with 7 bases that match TRBD1. The CDR3 consists of 13 residues. Germline assignment: CDR1 MNHNY and CDR2 SVGAGI (reference sequence). The trim removed 10 bases at V and 0 bases at J, leaving 6 bases unmatched. Here the CDR3 reads CAIRQGSSYEQYF. CDR3 nucleotides: TGTGCCATCAGACAGGGAAGCTCCTACGAGCAGTACTTC.

This clonotype showed up just a few times. The J gene is TRBJ2-3, the V gene TRBV4-3; 8 nucleotides agree with TRBD2. The trim removed 6 bases at V and 0 bases at J, leaving 2 bases unmatched. This CDR3 region has 14 residues. Per germline, CDR1 LGHNA and CDR2 YSLEER. As DNA, the CDR3 is TGCGCCAGCAGAGCGGGAGTTAGCACAGATACGCAGTATTTT. Its protein product is CASRAGVSTDTQYF.